This T cell receptor (beta chain) was obtained from a study of radiation and T cells in renal cell carcinoma. Study context: Nephrectomy followed 15 Gy stereotactic body radiation by 4 weeks.

Described time point: baseline pretreatment blood. The treatment here: 15 Gy SBRT to primary tumor, nephrectomy 4 weeks later. Study observations and caveats: In blood, top tumor clones expanded by 2 weeks, shrinking by 4.

Clones were read by immunoSEQ multiplex PCR, and TCRdb kept only the in-frame ones, dropping some. Among approximately 150,000 clones listed, 88% were seen once. As to this clone: The target antigen is unknown.

Germline-derived CDR1 and CDR2 are SGHRS and YFSETQ. V shed 3 bases and J 3 bases; nucleotides not matched to a gene: 8. The CDR3 consists of 16 residues. The source of this sequence is a woman in her 70s with renal cell carcinoma. Here the sequenced sample was blood, taken from a patient whose treatment included radiotherapy and nephrectomy. This sequence joins TRBV5-1 and TRBJ1-2, with 10 bases matching TRBD1. The CDR3 bases are TGCGCCAGCAGCTCTACCCGGACAGGGGGGGACTATGGCTACACCTTC. Translation gives CASSSTRTGGDYGYTF.